The 14 T cell receptor beta chains reported below all come from one sample, sequenced in a study of T cell responses to AZD1222 COVID-19 vaccine. Only in-frame clones appear in the TCRdb table, and some are missing; sequencing was by immunoSEQ multiplex PCR. The data contain about 140,000 clones, approximately 91% of them seen just once; the ten biggest clones take up 4.7%. Source: peripheral blood, taken on day 0 of AZD1222 vaccination. Source of these receptors: an adult in good health.

The gene calls are TRBV4-1 and TRBJ2-7; possibly TRBD1 for D (6 bases). The CDR3 spans 15 residues. Germline CDR1 is MGHRA and CDR2 is YSYEKL. Trimming shortened V by 1 base and J by 5 bases, and 15 bases separated the two germline ends. The CDR3 region is CASSQVQGNWHEQYF. DNA for the CDR3: TGCGCCAGCAGCCAAGTACAGGGAAATTGGCACGAGCAGTACTTC.

This chain's CDR3 is CASSGTSGRATGEQFF. The CDR3 DNA reads TGTGCCAGCAGCGGGACTAGCGGGAGGGCCACGGGTGAGCAGTTCTTC. This chain links TRBV11-2 with TRBJ2-1, with 16 bases identical to TRBD2. The CDR3 is 16 residues long. Germline CDR1 and CDR2: SGHAT and FQNNGV. V lost 5 bases to trimming and J lost 9 bases; unmatched junction nucleotides: 7. The entire variable domain, with the rest obtained from reference TRBV11-2 and TRBJ2-1, is as follows: EAGVAQSPRYKIIEKRQSVAFWCNPISGHATLYWYQQILGQGPKLLIQFQNNGVVDDSQLPKDRFSAERLKGVDSTLKIQPAKLEDSAVYLCASSGTSGRATGEQFFGPGTRLTVL.

This rearrangement joins TRBV18 to TRBJ2-1, with a possible D match to TRBD1 (6 bases). The CDR3 covers 14 residues. Per germline, CDR1 KGHSH and CDR2 LQKENI. The germline V and J ends were trimmed by 1 base and 3 bases, with 7 bases remaining between them. CDR3 DNA sequence: TGTGCCAGCTCACCACAGGGGGACTACAATGAGCAGTTCTTC. The encoded protein is CASSPQGDYNEQFF.

J is TRBJ2-5 and V is TRBV20-1; D gene uncertain. With 4 bases removed from V and 5 bases from J, the gap between germline ends came to 8 bases. The CDR3 runs 11 residues. CDR1 and CDR2 from the germline V gene are DFQATT and SNEGSKA (reference sequence). CDR3 coding DNA: TGCAGTGCTACCCAATCGGAGACCCAGTACTTC. Translated: CSATQSETQYF.

The chain recombines TRBV2 with TRBJ1-6; D is unclear. Germline V gene data show CDR1 as SNHLY and CDR2 as FYNNEI. The CDR3 totals 13 residues. V gave up 2 bases and J gave up 7 bases, with 6 bases separating them. This CDR3 reads CASSELINSPLHF. CDR3 DNA sequence: TGTGCCAGCAGTGAACTGATAAATTCACCCCTCCACTTT.

The chain employs TRBV15 and TRBJ1-1; no reliable D call. Germline V gene lookup returns CDR1 LNHNV and CDR2 YYDKDF (reference sequence). This CDR3 has 15 residues. The ends were cut back, 3 bases at V and 4 bases at J, with 15 bases in the middle. CDR3 in DNA: TGTGCCACCAGCAGGGATACCACCCCGGGCACTGAAGCTTTCTTT. It specifies CATSRDTTPGTEAFF.

This CDR3 reads CASSRTGYNYGYTF. Written as DNA, the CDR3 is TGTGCCAGCAGCCGGACAGGCTATAACTATGGCTACACCTTC. The rearrangement joins TRBV2 to TRBJ1-2, with 7 bases fitting TRBD1. The CDR3 totals 14 residues. CDR1 and CDR2 from the germline V gene are SNHLY and FYNNEI. V was clipped by 6 bases and J by 1 base; unmatched bases: 5.

The CDR3 reads CASSGIRDRGADTQYF. CDR3 nucleotide sequence: TGTGCCAGCAGCGGCATCCGGGACAGGGGCGCAGATACGCAGTATTTT. The rearrangement uses TRBV9 and TRBJ2-3; 10 bases are shared with TRBD1. Unmatched junction bases numbered 8, after V lost 3 bases and J lost 4 bases. Looked up from germline, CDR1 is SGDLS and CDR2 is YYNGEE. This CDR3 spans 16 amino acids.

The rearrangement joins TRBV15 to TRBJ1-2; no clear D. The CDR3 has 14 amino acids. The V end was cut by 2 bases, the J end by 6 bases, with 13 bases between. The germline V gene has CDR1 LNHNV and CDR2 YYDKDF (reference sequence). The DNA for the CDR3 is TGTGCCACCAGCAGACACGGACGGTTGGATGGCTACACCTTC. This gives the protein CATSRHGRLDGYTF.

V is TRBV7-2 and J is TRBJ2-7, with D possibly TRBD1 on 6 matching bases. The CDR3 has 15 residues. Looked up from germline, CDR1 is SGHTA and CDR2 is FQGNSA. CDR3 amino acids: CGNSRGPHPPYEQYF. CDR3 nucleotide sequence: TGTGGCAATTCCAGGGGCCCTCATCCACCCTACGAGCAGTACTTC.

The V and J genes are TRBV6-5 and TRBJ2-1; 8 nucleotides align to TRBD1. Trimming took 0 bases from V and 5 from J; bases not matched to a gene: 6. The germline V gene has CDR1 MNHEY and CDR2 SVGAGI. This CDR3 is 16 amino acids long. The CDR3 DNA reads as TGTGCCAGCAGTTACTCGTCAGGGGGCGGGGACAATGAGCAGTTCTTC. Encoded protein: CASSYSSGGGDNEQFF.

The J gene is TRBJ1-2, the V gene TRBV5-5, with 9 nucleotides matching TRBD1. The CDR3 has 14 amino acids. V was clipped by 2 bases and J by 4 bases; unmatched bases: 3. Germline CDR1 SGHKS, CDR2 YYEKEE (reference sequence). CDR3 nucleotide sequence: TGTGCCAGCAGCTTACAGGGGGCCCTCTATGGCTACACCTTC. This codes for CASSLQGALYGYTF.

Regarding this clone: Other nucleotide sequences in the sample specify the same CDR3. This rearrangement joins TRBV12-3 or TRBV12-4 to TRBJ1-1; D remains ambiguous. The V and J ends lost 4 bases and 8 bases respectively, with 8 bases between them. This CDR3 is built from 11 residues. CDR3 nucleotides: TGTGCCAGCAGTTCTCCTGGGGAAGCTTTCTTT. Protein product: CASSSPGEAFF.

The chain recombines TRBV3-1 (or the pseudogene TRBV3-2) with TRBJ2-7, with TRBD2 identical over 8 bases. The CDR3 contains 17 residues. Germline trimming cut 4 bases from V and 0 bases from J; bases unmatched to any gene: 11. Germline V gene sequence: CDR1 LGHDT, CDR2 YNNKEL (reference sequence). CDR3 DNA: TGTGCCAGCAGCCGCCTACCGCAAGGACTAGCCTCCTACGAGCAGTACTTC. This codes for CASSRLPQGLASYEQYF.